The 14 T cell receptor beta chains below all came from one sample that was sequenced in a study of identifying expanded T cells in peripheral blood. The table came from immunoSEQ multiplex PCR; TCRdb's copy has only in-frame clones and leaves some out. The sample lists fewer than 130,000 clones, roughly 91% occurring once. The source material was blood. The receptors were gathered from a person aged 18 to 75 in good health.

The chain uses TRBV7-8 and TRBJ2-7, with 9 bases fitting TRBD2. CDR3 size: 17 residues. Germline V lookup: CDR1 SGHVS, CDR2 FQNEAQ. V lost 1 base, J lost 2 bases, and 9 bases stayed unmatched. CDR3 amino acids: CASSLESWRGGAYEQYF. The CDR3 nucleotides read TGTGCCAGCAGCTTAGAAAGTTGGCGGGGGGGAGCCTACGAGCAGTACTTC.

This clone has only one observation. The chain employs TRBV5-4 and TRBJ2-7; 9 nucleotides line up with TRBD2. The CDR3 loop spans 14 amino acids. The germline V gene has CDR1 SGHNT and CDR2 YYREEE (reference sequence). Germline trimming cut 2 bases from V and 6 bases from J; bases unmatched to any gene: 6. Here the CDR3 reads CASSLGLARVEQYF. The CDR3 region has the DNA TGTGCCAGCAGCTTAGGACTAGCGAGGGTCGAGCAGTACTTC.

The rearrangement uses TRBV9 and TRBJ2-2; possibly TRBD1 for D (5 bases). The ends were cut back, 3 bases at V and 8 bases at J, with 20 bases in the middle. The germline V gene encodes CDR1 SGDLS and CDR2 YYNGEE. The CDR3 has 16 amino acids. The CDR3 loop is CASSAPFGQNRGELFF. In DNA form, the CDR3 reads TGTGCCAGCAGCGCCCCCTTCGGACAAAACCGGGGGGAGCTGTTTTTT.

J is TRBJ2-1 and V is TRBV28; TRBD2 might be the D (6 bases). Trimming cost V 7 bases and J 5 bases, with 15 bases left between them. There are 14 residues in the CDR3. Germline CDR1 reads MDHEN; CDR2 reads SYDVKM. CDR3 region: CASTSSTGDNEQFF. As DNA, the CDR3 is TGTGCCAGCACCTCTTCCACGGGAGACAATGAGCAGTTCTTC.

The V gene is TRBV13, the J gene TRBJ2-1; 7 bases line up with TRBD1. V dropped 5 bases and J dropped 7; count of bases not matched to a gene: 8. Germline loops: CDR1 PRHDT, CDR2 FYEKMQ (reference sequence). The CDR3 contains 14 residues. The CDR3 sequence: CASSPNRQGNEQFF. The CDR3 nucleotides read TGTGCCAGCAGCCCAAACCGACAGGGAAATGAGCAGTTCTTC.

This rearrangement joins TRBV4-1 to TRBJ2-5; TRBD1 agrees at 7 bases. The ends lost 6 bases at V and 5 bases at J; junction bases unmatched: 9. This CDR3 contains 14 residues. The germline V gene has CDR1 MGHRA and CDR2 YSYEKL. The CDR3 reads CASSKQGMEETQYF. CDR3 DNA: TGCGCCAGCAGTAAACAGGGGATGGAGGAGACCCAGTACTTC.

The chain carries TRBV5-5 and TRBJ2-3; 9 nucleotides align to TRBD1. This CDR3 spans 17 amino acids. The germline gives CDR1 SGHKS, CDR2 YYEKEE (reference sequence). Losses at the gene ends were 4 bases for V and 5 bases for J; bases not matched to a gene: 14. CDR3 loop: CASSTPEGDRAQDTQYF. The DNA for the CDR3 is TGTGCCAGCAGCACCCCCGAGGGGGACAGGGCACAAGATACGCAGTATTTT.

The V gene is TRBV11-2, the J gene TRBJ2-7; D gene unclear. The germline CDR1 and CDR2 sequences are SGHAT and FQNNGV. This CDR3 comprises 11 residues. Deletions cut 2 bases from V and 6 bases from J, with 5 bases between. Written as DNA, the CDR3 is TGTGCCAGCAGCTTAACTCGCGAGCAGTACTTC. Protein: CASSLTREQYF. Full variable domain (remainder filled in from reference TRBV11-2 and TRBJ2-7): EAGVAQSPRYKIIEKRQSVAFWCNPISGHATLYWYQQILGQGPKLLIQFQNNGVVDDSQLPKDRFSAERLKGVDSTLKIQPAKLEDSAVYLCASSLTREQYFGPGTRLTVT.

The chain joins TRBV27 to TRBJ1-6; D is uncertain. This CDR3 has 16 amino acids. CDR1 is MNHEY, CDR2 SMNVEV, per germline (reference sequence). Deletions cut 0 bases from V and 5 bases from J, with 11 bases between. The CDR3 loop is CASSLSVAANNSPLHF. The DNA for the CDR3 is TGTGCCAGCAGTTTATCGGTAGCAGCCAATAATTCACCCCTCCACTTT.

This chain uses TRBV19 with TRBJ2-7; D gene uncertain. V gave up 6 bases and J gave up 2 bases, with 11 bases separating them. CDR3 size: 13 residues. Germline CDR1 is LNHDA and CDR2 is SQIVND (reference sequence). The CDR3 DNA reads TGTGCCAGTAGGCCCGGGCCAGCCTACGAGCAGTACTTC. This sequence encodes CASRPGPAYEQYF.

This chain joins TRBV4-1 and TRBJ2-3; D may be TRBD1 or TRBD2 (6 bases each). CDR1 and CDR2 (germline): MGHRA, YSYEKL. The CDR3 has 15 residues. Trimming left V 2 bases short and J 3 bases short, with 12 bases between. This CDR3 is CASSQWGAGTDTQYF. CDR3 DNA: TGCGCCAGCAGCCAATGGGGGGCGGGGACAGATACGCAGTATTTT.

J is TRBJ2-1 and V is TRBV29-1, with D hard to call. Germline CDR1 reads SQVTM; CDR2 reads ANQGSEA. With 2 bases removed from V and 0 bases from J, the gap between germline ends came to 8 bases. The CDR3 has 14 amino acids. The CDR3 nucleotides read TGCAGCGTTGAACGCAGGAGCTCCTACAATGAGCAGTTCTTC. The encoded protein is CSVERRSSYNEQFF.

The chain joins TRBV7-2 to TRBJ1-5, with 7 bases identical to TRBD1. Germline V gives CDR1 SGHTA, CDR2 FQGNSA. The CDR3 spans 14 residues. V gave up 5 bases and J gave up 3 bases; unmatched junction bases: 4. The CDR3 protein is CASSGQAFNQPQHF. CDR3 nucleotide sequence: TGTGCCAGCAGCGGACAGGCCTTCAATCAGCCCCAGCATTTT.

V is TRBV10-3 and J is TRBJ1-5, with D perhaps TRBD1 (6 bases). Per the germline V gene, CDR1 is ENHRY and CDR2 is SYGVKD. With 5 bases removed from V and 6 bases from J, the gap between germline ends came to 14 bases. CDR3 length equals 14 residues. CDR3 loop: CAISSAGVIQPQHF. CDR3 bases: TGTGCCATCAGTTCCGCAGGGGTAATTCAGCCCCAGCATTTT.